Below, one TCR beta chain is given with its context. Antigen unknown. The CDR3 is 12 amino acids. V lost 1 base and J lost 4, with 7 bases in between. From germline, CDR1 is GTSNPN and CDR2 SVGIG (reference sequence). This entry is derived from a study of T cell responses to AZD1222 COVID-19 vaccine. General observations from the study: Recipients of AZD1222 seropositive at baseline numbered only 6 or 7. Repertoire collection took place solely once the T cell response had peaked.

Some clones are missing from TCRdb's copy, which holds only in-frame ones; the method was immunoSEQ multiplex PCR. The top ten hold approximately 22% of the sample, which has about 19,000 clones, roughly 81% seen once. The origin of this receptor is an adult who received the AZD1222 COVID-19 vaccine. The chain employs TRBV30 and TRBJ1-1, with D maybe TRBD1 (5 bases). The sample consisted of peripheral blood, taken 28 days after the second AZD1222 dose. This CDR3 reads CAWSAGSTEAFF. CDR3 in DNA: TGTGCCTGGAGTGCAGGGTCCACTGAAGCTTTCTTT.